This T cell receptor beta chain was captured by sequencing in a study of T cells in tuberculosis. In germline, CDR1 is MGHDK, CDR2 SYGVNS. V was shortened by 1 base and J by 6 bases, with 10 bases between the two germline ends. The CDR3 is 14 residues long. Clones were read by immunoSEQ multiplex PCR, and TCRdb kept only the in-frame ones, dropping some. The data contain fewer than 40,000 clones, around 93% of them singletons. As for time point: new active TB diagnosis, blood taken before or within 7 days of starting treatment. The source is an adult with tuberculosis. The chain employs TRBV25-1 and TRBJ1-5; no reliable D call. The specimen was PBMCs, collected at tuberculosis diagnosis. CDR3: CASSESRVTQPQHF. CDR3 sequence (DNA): TGTGCCAGCAGTGAATCTCGAGTAACTCAGCCCCAGCATTTT.